The 32 T cell receptor beta chains given below trace back to one sample, sequenced in a study of cytotoxic CD8 clonotypes in ibrutinib-treated CLL. Profiled with immunoSEQ multiplex PCR; TCRdb holds only in-frame clones, not every one. The table lists about 56,000 clones, approximately 60% of them singletons. The input for sequencing was PBMCs, taken after 24 months of ibrutinib treatment. The receptor source for this set is a human donor with chronic lymphocytic leukemia.

The gene calls are TRBV7-8 and TRBJ2-1, with 14 nucleotides matching TRBD2. J gave up 10 bases and V 7 bases, and 15 bases lay outside the gene matches. The CDR3 consists of 17 residues. CDR1 is SGHVS and CDR2 is FQNEAQ in the germline V gene. In DNA, the CDR3 is TGTGCCAGCACCCTCCTTGGTGGACTAGCGGGAGGCTCGGAGCAGTTCTTC. This encodes CASTLLGGLAGGSEQFF.

About this clone: A much bigger clone sits one base away, suggesting this may be a read error. The same CDR3 is also encoded by other DNA sequences in this sample. This rearrangement joins TRBV5-1 to TRBJ2-7; 11 bases line up with TRBD1. From germline, CDR1 is SGHRS and CDR2 YFSETQ. The CDR3 contains 16 residues. V shed 0 bases, J shed 3 bases, and the junction held 5 bases outside the gene matches. CDR3 residues: CASSLVGQGGDYEQYF. CDR3 bases: TGCGCCAGCAGCTTGGTGGGACAGGGGGGGGACTACGAGCAGTACTTC.

This clone appeared many times. The chain has TRBV6-4 and TRBJ2-7; 8 nucleotides align to TRBD1. The CDR3 is 14 residues long. The germline V gene has CDR1 MRHNA and CDR2 SNTAGT. Trimming removed 6 bases from V and 4 bases from J; junction bases left unmatched: 8. This CDR3 is CASRRTGWVYEQYV. The CDR3 nucleotides are TGTGCCAGCAGGAGGACAGGGTGGGTTTACGAGCAGTACGTC.

This clone came up many times. This chain uses TRBV11-2 with TRBJ1-2, with D possibly TRBD1 on 6 matching bases. The CDR3 spans 16 residues. Trimming took 1 base from V and 4 from J, leaving 16 bases between them. Germline CDR1 and CDR2: SGHAT and FQNNGV. Written as DNA, the CDR3 is TGTGCCAGCAGCTTAGTCGGGCAGGGGATAAGCTATGGCTACACCTTC. It is translated as CASSLVGQGISYGYTF.

The chain recombines TRBV28 with TRBJ1-1; D is ambiguous. V lost 10 bases and J 0 bases, leaving 6 bases between the germline ends. Germline CDR1 is MDHEN and CDR2 is SYDVKM. CDR3 length: 11 amino acids. The CDR3 DNA sequence: TGTGCCATCCTGGTGAACACTGAAGCTTTCTTT. It specifies CAILVNTEAFF. The full variable domain, in which reference TRBV28 and TRBJ1-1 provide the parts outside the CDR3, is DVKVTQSSRYLVKRTGEKVFLECVQDMDHENMFWYRQDPGLGLRLIYFSYDVKMKEKGDIPEGYSVSREKKERFSLILESASTNQTSMYLCAILVNTEAFFGQGTRLTVV.

This rearrangement joins TRBV28 to TRBJ2-2, with 8 positions matching TRBD2. Germline CDR1 is MDHEN and CDR2 is SYDVKM. After removal of 5 bases from V and 1 base from J, the junction contained 6 bases not matched to a gene. The CDR3 has 16 residues. The CDR3 nucleotides are TGTGCCAGCAGTATCATCCTAGCGGGGAACACCGGGGAGCTGTTTTTT. Its protein product is CASSIILAGNTGELFF.

This chain links TRBV25-1 with TRBJ1-1, with a tentative D call TRBD1 (5 bases). V shed 6 bases and J shed 4 bases, with 12 bases lying between them. The CDR3 loop spans 13 amino acids. Germline-derived CDR1 and CDR2 are MGHDK and SYGVNS. The CDR3 loop is CASSLQGSTEAFF. The CDR3 nucleotides read TGTGCCAGCAGCCTCCAGGGTTCCACTGAAGCTTTCTTT.

The chain employs TRBV6-1 and TRBJ1-5; 7 positions agree with TRBD1. This CDR3 comprises 15 residues. Germline CDR1 and CDR2: MNHNS and SASEGT. V dropped 8 bases and J dropped 1; count of bases not matched to a gene: 8. Here the CDR3 reads CASGRQGGSNQPQHF. The DNA of the CDR3 is TGTGCCAGCGGACGACAGGGCGGAAGCAATCAGCCCCAGCATTTT.

The genes are TRBV30 and TRBJ2-3, with TRBD1 identical over 8 bases. This CDR3 spans 13 amino acids. Trimming cost V 2 bases and J 6 bases; bases outside gene matches: 4. Looked up from germline, CDR1 is GTSNPN and CDR2 is SVGIG (reference sequence). CDR3 region: CAWSLTGADTQYF. As DNA, the CDR3 is TGTGCCTGGAGTCTGACAGGGGCCGATACGCAGTATTTT.

The chain links TRBV27 to TRBJ2-5; the match to TRBD1 covers 7 bases. The germline V gene encodes CDR1 MNHEY and CDR2 SMNVEV (reference sequence). This CDR3 contains 13 residues. V shed 8 bases, J shed 6 bases, and the junction held 9 bases outside the gene matches. The CDR3 loop reads CASRDSAEKTQYF. Written as DNA, the CDR3 is TGTGCCAGCCGGGACAGTGCCGAGAAGACCCAGTACTTC.

V and J are TRBV7-9 and TRBJ1-1; D uncertain. The CDR3 has 13 residues. Trimming stripped 4 bases from V and 9 bases from J, with 15 bases between. The germline V gene has CDR1 SEHNR and CDR2 FQNEAQ (reference sequence). Here the CDR3 reads CASSSHREAKAFF. The CDR3 nucleotides are TGTGCCAGCAGCTCCCACCGGGAGGCCAAAGCTTTCTTT.

This clone showed up just once. This rearrangement joins TRBV4-2 to TRBJ2-2; D is possibly TRBD2 (6 bases). The CDR3 covers 15 residues. The germline V gene encodes CDR1 LGHNA and CDR2 YNFKEQ. The V end was cut by 4 bases, the J end by 2 bases, with 11 bases between. The chain's CDR3 is CASSPTSRNTGELFF. CDR3 nucleotide sequence: TGTGCCAGCAGCCCTACTAGCAGAAACACCGGGGAGCTGTTTTTT.

This chain connects TRBV29-1 to TRBJ1-1, with D possibly matching TRBD1 (5 bases). CDR1 and CDR2 (germline): SQVTM, ANQGSEA. This CDR3 has 13 residues. V was pared by 6 bases and J by 0 bases, with 11 bases between. The CDR3 DNA reads as TGCAGCGTACCCAGGGTGATGAACACTGAAGCTTTCTTT. The encoded protein is CSVPRVMNTEAFF.

The rearrangement links TRBV19 to TRBJ2-3, with D possibly TRBD2 on 6 matching bases. Germline V gives CDR1 LNHDA, CDR2 SQIVND (reference sequence). The CDR3 is 14 amino acids. V lost 7 bases and J lost 4, with 15 bases in between. CDR3 bases: TGTGCCAGTAACCGGGAGCTTCCTGCAGATACGCAGTATTTT. It yields the protein CASNRELPADTQYF.

V is TRBV19 and J is TRBJ2-1; D is possibly TRBD2 (6 bases). In germline, CDR1 is LNHDA, CDR2 SQIVND (reference sequence). Trimming took off 7 bases at V and 5 bases at J, with 15 bases between the two ends. The CDR3 totals 14 residues. CDR3 coding DNA: TGTGCCAGTAATCCCGGGAGATCTCACAATGAGCAGTTCTTC. Its translation is CASNPGRSHNEQFF.

The rearrangement uses TRBV5-1 and TRBJ2-7; D remains ambiguous. Trimming took 0 bases from V and 2 from J, leaving 9 bases between them. The germline gives CDR1 SGHRS, CDR2 YFSETQ. This CDR3 region has 14 residues. In DNA, the CDR3 is TGCGCCAGCAGCTTGGCAGATTCAACCTACGAGCAGTACTTC. Translated: CASSLADSTYEQYF.

This clone was counted only a few times. CDR3 protein: CASSQSGSYEQYV. For the CDR3, the DNA is TGCGCCAGCAGTCAATCGGGGTCCTACGAGCAGTACGTC. This chain uses TRBV23-1 with TRBJ2-7; D gene unclear. TRBV23-1 is known as an ORF, though its function is uncertain. This CDR3 is built from 13 residues. V lost 0 bases and J 1 base, leaving 4 bases between the germline ends.

This clone was picked up a small number of times. V usage is TRBV5-1 and J usage is TRBJ1-2; D remains ambiguous. The CDR3 spans 13 residues. V gave up 4 bases and J gave up 8 bases, with 15 bases separating them. CDR1 and CDR2 from the germline V gene are SGHRS and YFSETQ. The CDR3 spells CASSQTKEGGYTF. The CDR3 DNA reads as TGCGCCAGCAGCCAGACTAAGGAGGGAGGCTACACCTTC.

This rearrangement joins TRBV14 to TRBJ2-2; D is uncertain. The germline V gene encodes CDR1 SGHDN and CDR2 FVKESK. Trimming left V 1 base short and J 1 base short, with 10 bases between. The CDR3 is 16 residues long. The CDR3 reads CASSQGSGVNTGELFF. The CDR3, as DNA: TGTGCCAGCAGCCAAGGGTCTGGAGTGAACACCGGGGAGCTGTTTTTT.

This clone was counted a few times. This chain joins TRBV5-6 and TRBJ1-1; no clear D gene. The CDR3 length is 15 residues. Trimming removed 3 bases at V and 5 bases at J, with 17 bases between. Per the germline V gene, CDR1 is SGHDT and CDR2 is YYEEEE. The CDR3 here is CASSSTKPRSTEAFF. CDR3 DNA sequence: TGTGCCAGCAGCTCTACCAAGCCCCGTTCGACTGAAGCTTTCTTT.

The CDR3 coding sequence is TGTGCCAGCAGCTTGCGCGGGGGGCTACTACTACGAGTGCAGTACGTC. Protein: CASSLRGGLLLRVQYV. V gene TRBV28 combines with J gene TRBJ2-7, with 8 bases identical to TRBD2. The CDR3 sequence is 16 residues long. The V gene's germline CDR1 is MDHEN and CDR2 SYDVKM. V gave up 6 bases and J gave up 9 bases; unmatched junction bases: 19.

This chain joins TRBV29-1 and TRBJ2-3; no clear D. CDR1 and CDR2 from the germline V gene are SQVTM and ANQGSEA. The V and J ends lost 3 bases and 2 bases respectively, with 9 bases between them. This CDR3 spans 13 amino acids. CDR3 DNA sequence: TGCAGCGTTGATCCCTCCGCCACAGATACGCAGTATTTT. This codes for CSVDPSATDTQYF.

J is TRBJ2-2 and V is TRBV30, with 7 bases lining up with TRBD2. With V trimmed by 0 bases and J by 1 base, 17 bases remained unmatched. Germline CDR1 and CDR2: GTSNPN and SVGIG (reference sequence). This CDR3 is built from 20 residues. CDR3 loop: CAWSVLNWLAEGRNTGELFF. In DNA form, the CDR3 reads TGTGCCTGGAGTGTACTTAATTGGCTAGCGGAAGGCCGGAACACCGGGGAGCTGTTTTTT.

This clone was counted a few times. This sequence joins TRBV6-5 and TRBJ2-7, with D maybe TRBD2 (6 bases). Between the trimmed V and J ends, which lost 3 bases and 7 bases, there was a span of 16 bases. The germline V gene has CDR1 MNHEY and CDR2 SVGAGI. This CDR3 has 14 amino acids. The CDR3, as DNA: TGTGCCAGCAGTTATAACATTGAGGCGGGGGAGCAGTACTTC. Amino acid sequence: CASSYNIEAGEQYF.

This clone was picked up a small number of times. The rearrangement uses TRBV28 and TRBJ2-1, with D uncertain. Between the trimmed V and J ends, which lost 3 bases and 4 bases, there was a span of 10 bases. In germline, CDR1 is MDHEN, CDR2 SYDVKM. This CDR3 is built from 14 residues. The CDR3 DNA is TGTGCCAGCAGTTTGGCACAAGCTTACAATGAGCAGTTCTTC. Translation: CASSLAQAYNEQFF.

The gene calls are TRBV7-2 and TRBJ2-5; TRBD2 aligns across 8 bases. The V and J ends lost 7 bases and 5 bases, in that order; junction bases with no gene match: 12. Germline CDR1 SGHTA, CDR2 FQGNSA. The length of the CDR3 is 15 residues. This CDR3 reads CASTFAGGAWETQYF. CDR3 coding DNA: TGTGCCAGCACCTTCGCGGGAGGCGCTTGGGAGACCCAGTACTTC.

The sample holds a few counts of this clone. The chain recombines TRBV29-1 with TRBJ2-5, with D maybe TRBD1 (6 bases). CDR1 SQVTM and CDR2 ANQGSEA come from the germline V gene. The V gene lost 6 bases and the J gene lost 5 bases, with 13 bases spanning the gap. The CDR3 has 12 residues. CDR3 in DNA: TGCAGCGTGTGGGGGCGCGGGGAGACCCAGTACTTC. This translates into CSVWGRGETQYF.

V usage is TRBV28 and J usage is TRBJ2-1, with 12 bases matching TRBD1. V dropped 6 bases and J dropped 9; count of bases not matched to a gene: 9. This CDR3 is built from 15 residues. Germline values: CDR1 MDHEN, CDR2 SYDVKM. CDR3 coding DNA: TGTGCCAGCAGCCTAGGGGGACAGGGGGCCGGTGAGCAGTTCTTC. Its protein is CASSLGGQGAGEQFF. Full variable domain (missing parts from reference TRBV28 and TRBJ2-1): DVKVTQSSRYLVKRTGEKVFLECVQDMDHENMFWYRQDPGLGLRLIYFSYDVKMKEKGDIPEGYSVSREKKERFSLILESASTNQTSMYLCASSLGGQGAGEQFFGPGTRLTVL.

The gene calls are TRBV2 and TRBJ2-7; 11 bases are a match to TRBD1. V trimming: 6 bases; J trimming: 6 bases; junction bases outside the gene matches: 4. In germline, CDR1 is SNHLY, CDR2 FYNNEI. This CDR3 spans 13 amino acids. The CDR3 region has the DNA TGTGCCAGCAGCTACGGGACAGGGGGCGAGCAGTACTTC. Residues: CASSYGTGGEQYF.

The chain uses TRBV7-2 and TRBJ1-1; D not resolved. The germline V gene encodes CDR1 SGHTA and CDR2 FQGNSA. Trimming stripped 3 bases from V and 2 bases from J, with 7 bases between. The CDR3 is made up of 13 amino acids. The CDR3 sequence: CASSFADNTEAFF. CDR3 nucleotide sequence: TGTGCCAGCAGCTTTGCAGACAACACTGAAGCTTTCTTT.

The chain is built from TRBV11-2 and TRBJ2-1; D remains unclear. The CDR3 runs 14 residues. Trimming left V 1 base short and J 3 bases short, with 7 bases between. Germline CDR1 is SGHAT and CDR2 is FQNNGV. In DNA, the CDR3 is TGTGCCAGCAGCTTAGGGGGATTCTACAATGAGCAGTTCTTC. Translated: CASSLGGFYNEQFF.

This clone has more than one count but fewer than ten. The chain recombines TRBV30 with TRBJ2-4; TRBD1 agrees at 9 bases. Germline assignment: CDR1 GTSNPN and CDR2 SVGIG (reference sequence). V dropped 4 bases and J dropped 2; count of bases not matched to a gene: 9. The CDR3 extends over 16 amino acids. This CDR3 reads CAWNRDRVGSKNIQYF. The CDR3 DNA reads as TGTGCCTGGAACCGGGACAGGGTCGGATCCAAAAACATTCAGTACTTC.